The subject of this entry is one T cell receptor (beta chain). Antigen: not known. By phenotype, naive CD8+ T cells were CD45RO-CCR7+CD27+CD95-. The libraries of TRB cDNA were prepared using 5' RACE with UMI labels. TCRdb re-called the 5' RACE reads; one entry per CDR3 protein, DNA not given. This sample contains some 130,000 distinct CDR3 sequences. The data originate from a study of CXCR3-negative and CXCR3-positive naive CD8 T cells. Points from the study as a whole: Diversity proved comparably high across both naive subsets and much lower in memory CD8+ cells. TRB CDR3s of CXCR3-positive naive cells were more hydrophobic than those of CXCR3-negative naive cells.

The CDR3 extends over 17 amino acids. The germline CDR1 and CDR2 sequences are MNHEY and SVGAGI. This clonotype was sampled from a human donor in good health. Some clones in this sample may be carry-over from other donors' samples. This chain uses TRBV6-5 with TRBJ1-3; with no DNA, the TCRdb D assignment of TRBD1 cannot be verified. The sequenced material came from naive CXCR3- CD8+ T cells from blood. The subset denotes: CD45RO-CCR7+CD27+CD95- naive CD8+ T cells lacking CXCR3 (TNR3-). CDR3 protein: CASSYWGAELSGNTIYF.